This TCR beta chain derives from a study of T cells of healthy individuals. The germline gives CDR1 DFQATT, CDR2 SNEGSKA (reference sequence). V lost 6 bases, J lost 9 bases, and 9 bases lay in between. The CDR3 is made up of 10 amino acids. MiXCR, applied by TCRdb to the 5' RACE reads, yields one record per CDR3 protein. The table shows more than 85,000 distinct CDR3 sequences, with 15% to 20% occurring only once. The chain couples TRBV20-1 to TRBJ2-1; D unclear. The sequence was collected from a human donor in good health. CDR3 DNA: TGCAGTGCAGACGTAGGTGAGCAGTTCTTC. Protein: CSADVGEQFF.